The 21 T cell receptor beta chains in this list originate from one sample, sequenced in a study of regulatory T cells in long-lasting Graves disease (dated by TCRdb to about 2021). The label giving this sample's time point can be read as: persistent/refractory GD, antithyroid drugs over 5 years with positive TRAb. RNA was extracted from PBMCs in TRIzol for both TCR sequencing and RNA sequencing. The protocol used for the library was multiplex PCR. Sequencing instrument: Illumina HiSeq 4000. CDR3 regions were amplified by Arm-PCR with iRepertoire HTBI primers to construct TCR beta libraries. TCRdb cleaned the public reads at Q25 with fastp, built clones with MiXCR and kept in-frame beta chains. For every CDR3 protein sequence, its rows merge into one entry that carries the most common genes and DNA. The sample profile shows around 430,000 distinct CDR3 sequences; around a fifth of them were found once. The ten largest clones capture 13% of the sample.

The sequences come from peripheral blood mononuclear cells (PBMCs), collected when the disease was refractory, from a patient treated with antithyroid drugs. These receptors all come from a female donor with Graves disease.

Many counts were recorded for this clonotype. J is TRBJ2-7 and V is TRBV28; 11 bases line up with TRBD2. The germline gives CDR1 MDHEN, CDR2 SYDVKM. The CDR3 runs to 17 residues. V lost 3 bases to trimming and J lost 5 bases; unmatched junction nucleotides: 12. The DNA for the CDR3 is TGTGCCAGCAGTTTCCTTCTAGCGGGAGGTCAGGTGAACGAGCAGTACTTC. As protein: CASSFLLAGGQVNEQYF.

The chain couples TRBV19 to TRBJ1-5; no clear D. The germline V and J ends were trimmed by 8 bases and 0 bases, with 14 bases remaining between them. CDR3 length: 15 residues. Germline-derived CDR1 and CDR2 are LNHDA and SQIVND (reference sequence). CDR3 region: CASLETVYSNQPQHF. In DNA, the CDR3 is TGTGCCAGTCTGGAAACAGTTTATAGCAATCAGCCCCAGCATTTT.

The chain couples TRBV19 to TRBJ1-2; D call uncertain. Trimming took 6 bases from V and 8 from J, leaving 13 bases between them. CDR3 size: 12 residues. Germline CDR1 reads LNHDA; CDR2 reads SQIVND (reference sequence). The DNA of the CDR3 is TGTGCCAGTAGGCCGAGTCAGTCGGGCTACACCTTC. Its translation is CASRPSQSGYTF. Complete variable domain (other parts from reference TRBV19 and TRBJ1-2): DGGITQSPKYLFRKEGQNVTLSCEQNLNHDAMYWYRQDPGQGLRLIYYSQIVNDFQKGDIAEGYSVSREKKESFPLTVTSAQKNPTAFYLCASRPSQSGYTFGSGTRLTVV.

This clonotype was seen repeatedly, ten times or more. The V gene is TRBV28, the J gene TRBJ1-1; D not resolved. CDR1 is MDHEN, CDR2 SYDVKM, per germline. V was clipped by 6 bases and J by 3 bases, with 23 bases between them. The CDR3 is 17 residues long. CDR3 in amino acids: CASRPTPGRVVDTEAFF. The CDR3 DNA is TGTGCCAGCAGACCCACCCCTGGGAGGGTGGTCGACACTGAAGCTTTCTTT.

This chain joins TRBV24-1 and TRBJ2-1; 13 positions agree with TRBD2. The CDR3 has 17 amino acids. V gave up 4 bases and J gave up 9 bases; unmatched junction bases: 11. The V gene's germline CDR1 is KGHDR and CDR2 SFDVKD. The CDR3 coding sequence is TGTGCCACCAGTGACCCCTGGACTAGCGGGAGTTGGGGTGAGCAGTTCTTC. Encoded protein: CATSDPWTSGSWGEQFF.

This clonotype has a handful of counts. J is TRBJ2-7 and V is TRBV12-3 or TRBV12-4; D ambiguous. The V and J ends lost 7 bases and 4 bases respectively, with 11 bases between them. The CDR3 covers 12 residues. The CDR3 loop is CASKQTGYEQYF. Written as DNA, the CDR3 is TGTGCCAGCAAACAAACCGGGTACGAGCAGTACTTC.

The chain links TRBV7-3 to TRBJ2-3; 9 nucleotides agree with TRBD2. The junction had 7 bases not matched to a gene; V was cut back by 2 bases and J by 4 bases. Germline V gene data show CDR1 as SGHTA and CDR2 as FQGTGA. The CDR3 consists of 16 residues. The CDR3 reads CASSLRGGGAADTQYF. CDR3 bases: TGTGCCAGCAGCTTACGGGGCGGGGGGGCAGCAGATACGCAGTATTTT.

The sample holds a few counts of this clonotype. The CDR3 DNA reads TGTGCCAGCAGCTTCGGTGCAGCTTTCACTGAAGCTTTCTTT. Its translation: CASSFGAAFTEAFF. The chain has TRBV7-3 and TRBJ1-1; D uncertain. Deletions cut 3 bases from V and 4 bases from J, with 12 bases between. The CDR3 runs to 14 residues. The V gene's germline CDR1 is SGHTA and CDR2 FQGTGA.

This clonotype was counted only a few times. The chain employs TRBV7-2 and TRBJ2-7, with D perhaps matching TRBD1 (6 bases). Between the trimmed V and J ends, which lost 5 bases and 8 bases, there was a span of 19 bases. CDR3 length: 14 residues. CDR1 SGHTA and CDR2 FQGNSA come from the germline V gene. CDR3 amino acids: CASSPRGLGTKQYF. The CDR3 DNA sequence: TGTGCCAGCAGCCCAAGAGGTTTAGGGACAAAGCAGTACTTC.

The genes are TRBV7-3 and TRBJ2-1; 7 bases map to TRBD2. This CDR3 has 21 residues. Trimming cost V 7 bases and J 10 bases; bases outside gene matches: 34. Per the germline V gene, CDR1 is SGHTA and CDR2 is FQGTGA. The CDR3 DNA reads as TGTGCCAGCAACAACCCCCGGACTAGATCATTTAGAGAACGGCAGTTAGGCGAGCAGTTCTTC. It codes for CASNNPRTRSFRERQLGEQFF. The whole variable domain, filled in from reference TRBV7-3 and TRBJ2-1, reads GAGVSQTPSNKVTEKGKYVELRCDPISGHTALYWYRQSLGQGPEFLIYFQGTGAADDSGLPNDRFFAVRPEGSVSTLKIQRTERGDSAVYLCASNNPRTRSFRERQLGEQFFGPGTRLTVL.

In this sample, this clonotype turned up many times. CDR3: CASRRQGADGYTF. For the CDR3, the DNA is TGTGCCAGCAGAAGACAGGGGGCGGATGGCTACACCTTC. J is TRBJ1-2 and V is TRBV7-3; 10 positions agree with TRBD1. V shed 6 bases, J shed 6 bases, and the junction held 4 bases outside the gene matches. This CDR3 has 13 residues. Germline V gene lookup returns CDR1 SGHTA and CDR2 FQGTGA.

This clonotype was picked up a small number of times. The chain uses TRBV13 and TRBJ2-1; tentative D call: TRBD1 (6 bases). V dropped 5 bases and J dropped 8 bases, with 16 bases sitting between them. CDR1 and CDR2 from the germline V gene are PRHDT and FYEKMQ (reference sequence). The CDR3 has 14 amino acids. CDR3 coding DNA: TGTGCCAGCAGCGCTCCGGACCCAGGGGATGAGCAGTTCTTC. Translation gives CASSAPDPGDEQFF.

In its sample, this clonotype was seen many times. J is TRBJ1-2 and V is TRBV2; weak D call: TRBD1 (6 bases). V dropped 1 base and J dropped 6 bases, with 12 bases sitting between them. CDR3 size: 14 residues. Germline lookup yields CDR1 SNHLY and CDR2 FYNNEI. CDR3 sequence reads: CASSEEAGEHGYTF. The CDR3 DNA reads as TGTGCCAGCAGTGAAGAGGCAGGGGAGCATGGCTACACCTTC.

There are many counts of this clonotype. The V and J genes are TRBV28 and TRBJ1-5; TRBD1 might be the D (6 bases). This CDR3 has 15 residues. Trimming shortened V by 4 bases and J by 1 base, and 11 bases separated the two germline ends. CDR1 is MDHEN and CDR2 is SYDVKM in the germline V gene. The CDR3 DNA follows: TGTGCCAGCAGTTCACGGGGGGCGAGCAATCAGCCCCAGCATTTT. Protein sequence: CASSSRGASNQPQHF.

As regards this clonotype: The junction does not match germline at one end; this may be a read error. This sequence joins TRBV27 and TRBJ1-1; D remains unclear. The CDR3 extends over 13 amino acids. CDR1 is MNHEY and CDR2 is SMNVEV in the germline V gene (reference sequence). CDR3 region: CANSLGRNTEAFF. In DNA form, the CDR3 reads TGTGCCAACAGTTTAGGACGGAACACTGAAGCTTTCTTT.

V gene TRBV5-5 combines with J gene TRBJ1-1; 10 bases map to TRBD1. CDR1 SGHKS and CDR2 YYEKEE come from the germline V gene (reference sequence). V shed 6 bases and J 3 bases; nucleotides not matched to a gene: 8. The CDR3 covers 15 residues. CDR3 amino acids: CASTNAGQGYTEAFF. Written as DNA, the CDR3 is TGTGCCAGCACCAACGCGGGACAGGGGTACACTGAAGCTTTCTTT.

The chain uses TRBV10-3 and TRBJ2-7; possibly TRBD2 for D (6 bases). CDR3 length: 13 residues. V was trimmed by 3 bases and J by 5 bases, leaving 11 bases between them. CDR1 and CDR2 from the germline V gene are ENHRY and SYGVKD. Here the CDR3 DNA reads TGTGCCATCAGTGATCCCGGACTAAACGAGCAGTACTTC. Its translation: CAISDPGLNEQYF.

This clonotype was recorded at least ten times. This chain links TRBV11-2 with TRBJ2-5; 9 bases fit TRBD2. In germline, CDR1 is SGHAT, CDR2 FQNNGV. The CDR3 is made up of 16 amino acids. J gave up 0 bases and V 5 bases, and 7 bases lay outside the gene matches. CDR3: CASSPVWTSDQETQYF. The CDR3 DNA reads TGTGCCAGCAGCCCTGTTTGGACTAGCGACCAAGAGACCCAGTACTTC. Full variable domain (rest looked up from reference TRBV11-2 and TRBJ2-5): EAGVAQSPRYKIIEKRQSVAFWCNPISGHATLYWYQQILGQGPKLLIQFQNNGVVDDSQLPKDRFSAERLKGVDSTLKIQPAKLEDSAVYLCASSPVWTSDQETQYFGPGTRLLVL.

The chain carries TRBV3-1 and TRBJ1-6; the D is unclear. CDR1 and CDR2 from the germline V gene are LGHDT and YNNKEL (reference sequence). Between the trimmed V and J ends, which lost 3 bases and 5 bases, there was a span of 11 bases. There are 15 residues in the CDR3. DNA for the CDR3: TGTGCCAGCAGCCAGACCTTTGGCGATAATTCACCCCTCCACTTT. It specifies CASSQTFGDNSPLHF.

This clonotype was observed at least ten times. The rearrangement uses TRBV29-1 and TRBJ1-1; D not certain. The CDR3 consists of 13 residues. Trimming cost V 2 bases and J 1 base, with 8 bases left between them. Germline CDR1 is SQVTM and CDR2 is ANQGSEA. The CDR3 bases are TGCAGCGTTGAAAGGGCCCCGAACACTGAAGCTTTCTTT. This gives the protein CSVERAPNTEAFF.

The J gene is TRBJ1-1, the V gene TRBV6-1; no reliable D call. The V end lost 6 bases, the J end lost 5 bases, and 13 bases lay between the germline ends. The germline V gene encodes CDR1 MNHNS and CDR2 SASEGT. The CDR3 has 13 residues. In DNA form, the CDR3 reads TGTGCCAGCAGCCGACCGCGGAGAACTGAAGCTTTCTTT. It is translated as CASSRPRRTEAFF.